This is a list of T cell receptor beta chains from one sample in a study of control samples from healthy donors and cancer patients. The protocol was immunoSEQ multiplex PCR, while the TCRdb copy is restricted to in-frame clones and leaves out a portion. The profile covers approximately 110,000 clones, with roughly 90% appearing a single time and approximately 16% taken by the ten largest. What was sequenced was blood. The receptors derive from a woman in her forties or fifties in good health. CDR3s include the opening cysteine and the closing phenylalanine or tryptophan. A D gene is named only where the DNA matches it firmly. For some rows the clone size is stated as once, few or many, or as a class when expanded; others skip it.

. TRBJ2-1 TRBV4-3 . CASNPSLALNEQFF TGCGCCAGCAACCCTAGCTTGGCGCTCAATGAGCAGTTCTTC
TRBD1 TRBJ2-2 TRBV7-2 . CASSSTGTGAFTGELFF TGTGCCAGCAGCAGCACCGGGACAGGGGCCTTCACCGGGGAGCTGTTTTTT
. TRBJ1-2 TRBV7-9 . CASSLDSGGRYGYTF TGTGCCAGCAGCTTAGATTCGGGAGGTCGCTATGGCTACACCTTC
. TRBJ1-2 TRBV5-6 . CASSTNYASSGNVQGYTF TGTGCCAGCAGCACCAATTATGCCTCCTCAGGGAACGTTCAGGGCTACACCTTC
. TRBJ1-6 TRBV6-5 . CASSYAGQNSPLHF TGTGCCAGCAGTTACGCGGGACAAAATTCACCCCTCCACTTT
TRBD1 TRBJ2-5 TRBV5-6 . CASSRGTGMKTQYF TGTGCCAGCAGCCGAGGGACAGGGATGAAGACCCAGTACTTC
TRBD1 TRBJ1-2 TRBV11-2 . CAVGGQGTYGYTF TGTGCCGTAGGAGGACAGGGGACCTATGGCTACACCTTC
. TRBJ1-2 TRBV4-1 . CASSQGLQGLLVKGYTF TGCGCCAGCAGCCAAGGGTTACAGGGTTTGTTGGTGAAGGGCTACACCTTC
. TRBJ1-1 TRBV3-1/TRBV3-2 . CASSQDGGPNTEAFF TGTGCCAGCAGCCAAGACGGGGGACCGAACACTGAAGCTTTCTTT
. TRBJ2-5 TRBV25-1 few CASSDRGVGWETQYF TGTGCCAGCAGTGACCGGGGAGTGGGGTGGGAGACCCAGTACTTC
TRBD2 TRBJ2-5 TRBV19 . CASRSQLAGGQETQYF TGTGCCAGTAGGTCACAACTAGCGGGGGGACAAGAGACCCAGTACTTC
. TRBJ1-1 TRBV15 once CATSRDQIWNTEAFF TGTGCCACCAGCAGAGATCAGATTTGGAACACTGAAGCTTTCTTT
. TRBJ2-7 TRBV2 . CASRGELAPRHF TGTGCCAGCAGGGGGGAATTGGCCCCGCGGCACTTC
. TRBJ2-5 TRBV6-8 . CASSRLGIIRETQYF TGTGCCAGCAGCCGTTTAGGGATAATACGGGAGACCCAGTACTTC
TRBD2 TRBJ2-3 TRBV9 . CASSLGLGNTDTQYF TGTGCCAGCAGCCTGGGACTAGGGAACACAGATACGCAGTATTTT
. TRBJ1-1 TRBV5-1 once CASRGVPADTEAFF TGCGCCAGCAGAGGGGTTCCCGCGGACACTGAAGCTTTCTTT
. TRBJ2-7 TRBV27 . CASSLGTPWGEQYF TGTGCCAGCAGTTTAGGTACACCCTGGGGCGAGCAGTACTTC
. TRBJ1-1 TRBV7-9 . CASTGINTEAFF TGTGCCAGCACAGGGATAAACACTGAAGCTTTCTTT
. TRBJ1-6 TRBV9 many CASSATGNSPLHF TGTGCCAGCAGCGCGACGGGGAATTCACCCCTCCACTTT
. TRBJ1-1 TRBV7-9 . CASTSLGDEAFF TGTGCCAGCACCAGCCTAGGGGATGAAGCTTTCTTT
TRBD2 TRBJ2-3 TRBV6-4 . CATARAAGGGADTQYF TGTGCCACCGCAAGAGCGGCGGGAGGAGGTGCAGATACGCAGTATTTT
. TRBJ2-1 TRBV10-1 . CASSELWHEQFF TGCGCCAGCAGTGAGTTATGGCATGAGCAGTTCTTC
TRBD1 TRBJ2-2 TRBV27 . CASSATGGLGTGELFF TGTGCCAGCAGCGCCACAGGGGGTTTGGGCACCGGGGAGCTGTTTTTT
. TRBJ1-4 TRBV6-6 . CASSESRGTNEKLFF TGTGCCAGCAGCGAGAGCAGGGGTACTAATGAAAAACTGTTTTTT
. TRBJ1-2 TRBV11-1 . CASSLRGYGYTF TGTGCCAGCAGCTTACGGGGGTATGGCTACACCTTC
. TRBJ1-5 TRBV7-8 few CASSVGGRWPQHF TGTGCCAGCAGCGTAGGAGGGCGGTGGCCCCAGCATTTT
. TRBJ2-3 TRBV9 . CASSVEDTQYF TGTGCCAGCAGCGTAGAAGATACGCAGTATTTT
. TRBJ1-5 TRBV24-1 . CATSDLQGNQPQHF TGTGCCACCAGTGATTTGCAAGGCAATCAGCCCCAGCATTTT
TRBD1 TRBJ1-2 TRBV30 . CAWGEDRAYGYTF TGTGCCTGGGGGGAGGACAGGGCCTATGGCTACACCTTC
TRBD1 TRBJ2-5 TRBV19 . CASSKNGGVQGKETQYF TGTGCCAGTAGTAAAAACGGTGGTGTACAGGGGAAAGAGACCCAGTACTTC
. TRBJ2-1 TRBV28 . CASSLSAGAQFF TGTGCCAGCAGTTTGTCTGCGGGGGCGCAGTTCTTC
. TRBJ1-2 TRBV11-2 . CASSLGPSANYGYTF TGTGCCAGCAGCTTAGGACCCTCCGCCAACTATGGCTACACCTTC
TRBD1 TRBJ1-5 TRBV6-5 . CASETGRDQPQHF TGTGCCAGCGAGACAGGGAGGGATCAGCCCCAGCATTTT